Listed below are T cell receptor beta chains from one sample, sequenced in a study of T cell responses to AZD1222 COVID-19 vaccine. The method was immunoSEQ multiplex PCR; TCRdb's version includes in-frame clones alone and lacks a portion of them. The sample includes some 82,000 clones, more than 80% of them seen just once. The sequencing here drew on peripheral blood, taken on day 0 of AZD1222 vaccination. The receptors here all came from an adult in good health. The CDR3 runs from the conserved cysteine through the conserved F or W. D genes are given only for firm matches. Size tells how often a clone was seen (once, few, many) or the class of an expanded clone, and some rows leave it out.

clone_size | j_call | v_call | d_call | cdr3_length | cdr3_aa | cdr3_nt
once | TRBJ1-1 | TRBV11-2 | NA | 17 | CASSQYRDISMNTEAFF | TGTGCCAGCAGCCAATACCGGGACATCTCAATGAACACTGAAGCTTTCTTT
NA | TRBJ2-2 | TRBV10-3 | NA | 16 | CAISGYEGGNTGELFF | TGTGCCATCAGTGGCTACGAAGGGGGGAACACCGGGGAGCTGTTTTTT
NA | TRBJ1-1 | TRBV7-9 | NA | 16 | CASKSGYTRLNTEAFF | TGTGCCAGCAAGTCAGGGTACACAAGGCTGAACACTGAAGCTTTCTTT
NA | TRBJ1-5 | TRBV6-2/TRBV6-3 | NA | 15 | CASSYLGGRNQPQHF | TGTGCCAGCAGTTACTTGGGAGGTCGCAATCAGCCCCAGCATTTT
NA | TRBJ1-2 | TRBV5-6 | TRBD1 | 14 | CASSRPTGDYGYTF | TGTGCCAGCAGCCGCCCCACAGGGGACTATGGCTACACCTTC
NA | TRBJ1-1 | TRBV30 | TRBD1 | 14 | CAWSKGQGNTEAFF | TGTGCCTGGAGTAAGGGACAGGGGAACACTGAAGCTTTCTTT
NA | TRBJ2-1 | TRBV3-1/TRBV3-2 | NA | 10 | CASSQERKVF | TGTGCCAGCAGCCAAGAAAGGAAGGTCTTC
NA | TRBJ2-3 | TRBV7-2 | NA | 14 | CASSSRTHTDTQYF | TGTGCCAGCAGCTCGCGGACTCACACAGATACGCAGTATTTT
NA | TRBJ1-1 | TRBV6-5 | NA | 15 | CASKEGFWQGTEAFF | TGTGCCAGCAAAGAAGGTTTTTGGCAGGGCACTGAAGCTTTCTTT
NA | TRBJ1-5 | TRBV6-5 | NA | 14 | CASNTDPTNQPQHF | TGTGCCAGCAACACGGACCCTACCAATCAGCCCCAGCATTTT
NA | TRBJ1-4 | TRBV29-1 | NA | 13 | CSVARQVGEKLFF | TGCAGCGTTGCAAGACAGGTGGGGGAAAAACTGTTTTTT
NA | TRBJ2-1 | TRBV28 | TRBD2 | 18 | CASSLLPRIVAGGNEQFF | TGTGCCAGCAGTTTACTCCCAAGGATTGTAGCGGGGGGCAATGAGCAGTTCTTC
NA | TRBJ2-1 | TRBV30 | NA | 12 | CAWSSQGYEQFF | TGTGCCTGGAGTTCACAGGGCTATGAGCAGTTCTTC
NA | TRBJ1-5 | TRBV4-1 | TRBD1 | 14 | CASSQEQGAQPQHF | TGCGCCAGCAGCCAAGAGCAGGGGGCTCAGCCCCAGCATTTT
NA | TRBJ2-1 | TRBV5-1 | NA | 14 | CASSLAAGNNEQFF | TGCGCCAGCAGCTTGGCCGCCGGAAACAATGAGCAGTTCTTC
NA | TRBJ1-1 | TRBV3-1/TRBV3-2 | TRBD1 | 14 | CASSRQGGNTEAFF | TGTGCCAGCAGCCGACAGGGGGGGAACACTGAAGCTTTCTTT
NA | TRBJ2-7 | TRBV2 | TRBD2 | 15 | CASSDVPSGDYEQYF | TGTGCCAGCAGTGATGTGCCTAGCGGGGACTACGAGCAGTACTTC
NA | TRBJ2-6 | TRBV7-9 | NA | 14 | CASATRAGANVLTF | TGTGCCAGCGCGACCAGGGCTGGGGCCAACGTCCTGACTTTC
NA | TRBJ2-1 | TRBV18 | TRBD2 | 20 | CASAERTSGDTSTTKAEQFF | TGTGCCAGCGCCGAACGGACTAGCGGGGATACTAGCACGACAAAGGCTGAGCAGTTCTTC
NA | TRBJ1-1 | TRBV19 | NA | 17 | CATFSLGKTYMNTEAFF | TGTGCCACCTTCTCGCTCGGCAAGACTTACATGAACACTGAAGCTTTCTTT
NA | TRBJ1-5 | TRBV7-6 | NA | 14 | CASSPSYSNQPQHF | TGTGCCAGCAGCCCTAGCTATAGCAATCAGCCCCAGCATTTT
once | TRBJ1-2 | TRBV30 | NA | 13 | CASNREVDYGYTF | TGTGCCTCCAACAGGGAGGTCGACTATGGCTACACCTTC
NA | TRBJ1-2 | TRBV7-3 | NA | 14 | CASSPDPGSFGYTF | TGTGCCAGCAGCCCGGATCCCGGGTCCTTCGGCTACACCTTC
NA | TRBJ2-3 | TRBV9 | NA | 13 | CASSALGTDTQYF | TGTGCCAGCAGCGCCTTAGGCACAGATACGCAGTATTTT
NA | TRBJ1-1 | TRBV27 | NA | 15 | CASSLGTGTNTEAFF | TGTGCCAGCAGTTTGGGTACGGGGACCAACACTGAAGCTTTCTTT
NA | TRBJ1-5 | TRBV15 | NA | 13 | CATSIRYDQPQHF | TGTGCCACCAGCATAAGATACGATCAGCCCCAGCATTTT
NA | TRBJ2-7 | TRBV30 | NA | 11 | CAWSVGSKWDF | TGTGCCTGGAGTGTAGGGTCCAAATGGGACTTC
NA | TRBJ1-3 | TRBV5-6 | TRBD1 | 19 | CASSLVETGLIAGGNTIYF | TGTGCCAGCAGCTTGGTTGAGACAGGGTTGATCGCGGGCGGAAACACCATATATTTT
NA | TRBJ1-3 | TRBV7-9 | NA | 14 | CASSLVRGENTIYF | TGTGCCAGCAGCTTAGTCAGGGGTGAAAACACCATATATTTT
once | TRBJ1-4 | TRBV12-3/TRBV12-4 | NA | 13 | CASRGGPNEKLFF | TGTGCCAGCAGGGGGGGCCCTAATGAAAAACTGTTTTTT
NA | TRBJ2-1 | TRBV5-1 | TRBD2 | 14 | CASSLLAGGNEQFF | TGCGCCAGCAGCTTACTAGCGGGGGGGAATGAGCAGTTCTTC
NA | TRBJ1-1 | TRBV29-1 | TRBD1 | 19 | CSVPLTGSRPTSMNTEAFF | TGCAGCGTCCCCTTGACAGGGTCCAGGCCGACCAGTATGAACACTGAAGCTTTCTTT
NA | TRBJ1-4 | TRBV29-1 | NA | 12 | CSVSSTNEKLFF | TGCAGCGTCAGCAGTACTAATGAAAAACTGTTTTTT
NA | TRBJ1-1 | TRBV4-2 | NA | 13 | CASSQQTDTEAFF | TGTGCCAGCAGCCAACAGACAGACACTGAAGCTTTCTTT
NA | TRBJ1-1 | TRBV3-1/TRBV3-2 | NA | 17 | CASSQEKVAGWGTEAFF | TGTGCCAGCAGCCAAGAAAAAGTGGCAGGGTGGGGCACTGAAGCTTTCTTT
NA | TRBJ2-5 | TRBV29-1 | NA | 14 | CSVEDRTLQETQYF | TGCAGCGTTGAAGATCGGACACTTCAAGAGACCCAGTACTTC
NA | TRBJ1-6 | TRBV6-1 | NA | 14 | CASSDPGWVSALHF | TGTGCCAGCAGTGACCCAGGGTGGGTTTCGGCCCTCCACTTT
NA | TRBJ1-1 | TRBV6-5 | NA | 15 | CASSYPPGMNTEAFF | TGTGCCAGCAGTTACCCCCCGGGGATGAACACTGAAGCTTTCTTT
once | TRBJ2-3 | TRBV4-3 | TRBD2 | 17 | CASSQSTSGVGGDTQYF | TGCGCCAGCAGCCAGTCGACTAGCGGGGTAGGTGGAGATACGCAGTATTTT
NA | TRBJ1-1 | TRBV18 | NA | 15 | CASSPRRDKNTEAFF | TGTGCCAGCTCACCACGTCGGGACAAGAACACTGAAGCTTTCTTT